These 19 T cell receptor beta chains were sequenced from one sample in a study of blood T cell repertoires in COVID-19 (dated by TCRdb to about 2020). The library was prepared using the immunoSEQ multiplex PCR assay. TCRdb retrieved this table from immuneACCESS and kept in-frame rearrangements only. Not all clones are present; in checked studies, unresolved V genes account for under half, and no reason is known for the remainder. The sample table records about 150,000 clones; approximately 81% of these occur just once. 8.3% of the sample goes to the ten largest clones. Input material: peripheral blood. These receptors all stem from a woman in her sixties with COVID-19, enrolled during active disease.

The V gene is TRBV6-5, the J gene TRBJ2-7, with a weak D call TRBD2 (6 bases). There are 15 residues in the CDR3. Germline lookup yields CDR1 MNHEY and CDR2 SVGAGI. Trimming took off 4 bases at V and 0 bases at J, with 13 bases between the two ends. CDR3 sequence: CASSSRGTSSYEQYF. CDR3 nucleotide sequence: TGTGCCAGCAGTTCTCGGGGGACGAGCTCCTACGAGCAGTACTTC.

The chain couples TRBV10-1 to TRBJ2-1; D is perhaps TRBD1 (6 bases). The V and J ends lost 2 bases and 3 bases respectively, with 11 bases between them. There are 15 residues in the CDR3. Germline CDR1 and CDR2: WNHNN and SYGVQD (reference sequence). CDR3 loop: CASSEGRGIYNEQFF. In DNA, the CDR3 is TGCGCCAGCAGTGAGGGCAGGGGTATCTACAATGAGCAGTTCTTC.

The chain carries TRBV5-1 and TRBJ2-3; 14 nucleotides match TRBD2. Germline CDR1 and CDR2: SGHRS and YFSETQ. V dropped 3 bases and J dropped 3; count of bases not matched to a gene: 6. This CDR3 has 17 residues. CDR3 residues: CASSSRGLAGVTDTQYF. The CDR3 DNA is TGCGCCAGCAGCTCTCGGGGACTAGCGGGGGTAACAGATACGCAGTATTTT.

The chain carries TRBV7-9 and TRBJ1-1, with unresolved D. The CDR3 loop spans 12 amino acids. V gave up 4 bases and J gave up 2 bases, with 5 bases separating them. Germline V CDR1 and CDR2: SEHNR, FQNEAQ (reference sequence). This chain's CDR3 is CASSSFNTEAFF. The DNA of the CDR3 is TGTGCCAGCAGCTCCTTTAACACTGAAGCTTTCTTT.

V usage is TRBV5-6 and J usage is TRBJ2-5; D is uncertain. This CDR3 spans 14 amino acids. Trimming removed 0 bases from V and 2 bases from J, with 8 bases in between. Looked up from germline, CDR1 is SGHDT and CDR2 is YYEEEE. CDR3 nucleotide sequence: TGTGCCAGCAGCTTGGACGCAGTACAAGAGACCCAGTACTTC. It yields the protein CASSLDAVQETQYF.

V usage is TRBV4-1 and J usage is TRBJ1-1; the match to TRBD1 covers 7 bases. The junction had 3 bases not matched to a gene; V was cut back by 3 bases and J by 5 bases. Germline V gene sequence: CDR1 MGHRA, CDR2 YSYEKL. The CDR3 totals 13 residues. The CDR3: CASSQNRGTEAFF. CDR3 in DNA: TGCGCCAGCAGCCAGAACAGGGGTACTGAAGCTTTCTTT.

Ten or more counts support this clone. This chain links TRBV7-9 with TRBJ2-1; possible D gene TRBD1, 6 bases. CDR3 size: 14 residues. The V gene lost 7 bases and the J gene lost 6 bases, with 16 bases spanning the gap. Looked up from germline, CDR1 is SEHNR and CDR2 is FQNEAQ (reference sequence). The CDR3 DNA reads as TGTGCCAGCAAAGGACAGCCTCAGCCCAATGAGCAGTTCTTC. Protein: CASKGQPQPNEQFF. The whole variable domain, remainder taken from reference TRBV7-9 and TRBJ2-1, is DTGVSQNPRHKITKRGQNVTFRCDPISEHNRLYWYRQTLGQGPEFLTYFQNEAQLEKSRLLSDRFSAERPKGSFSTLEIQRTEQGDSAMYLCASKGQPQPNEQFFGPGTRLTVL.

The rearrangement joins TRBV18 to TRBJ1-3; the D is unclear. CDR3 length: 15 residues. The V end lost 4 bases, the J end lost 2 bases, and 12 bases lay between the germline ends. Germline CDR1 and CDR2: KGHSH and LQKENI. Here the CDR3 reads CASSLRGGTGNTIYF. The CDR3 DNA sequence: TGTGCCAGCTCACTTCGGGGAGGAACTGGAAACACCATATATTTT.

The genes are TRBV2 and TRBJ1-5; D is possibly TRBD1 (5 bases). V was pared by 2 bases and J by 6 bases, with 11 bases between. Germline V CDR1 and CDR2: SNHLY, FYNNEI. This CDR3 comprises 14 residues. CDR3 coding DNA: TGTGCCAGCAGTGAAAGGGGAAGGTTTCAGCCCCAGCATTTT. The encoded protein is CASSERGRFQPQHF.

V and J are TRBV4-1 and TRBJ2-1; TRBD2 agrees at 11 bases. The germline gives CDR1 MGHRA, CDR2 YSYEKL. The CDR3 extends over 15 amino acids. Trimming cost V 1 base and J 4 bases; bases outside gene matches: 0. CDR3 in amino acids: CASSQGTSGYNEQFF. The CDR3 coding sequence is TGCGCCAGCAGCCAAGGGACTAGCGGGTACAATGAGCAGTTCTTC.

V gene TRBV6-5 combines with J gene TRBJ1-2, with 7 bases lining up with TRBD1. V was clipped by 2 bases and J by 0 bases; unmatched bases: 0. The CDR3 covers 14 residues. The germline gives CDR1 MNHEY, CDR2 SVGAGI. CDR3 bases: TGTGCCAGCAGTTACGGGACAGCTAACTATGGCTACACCTTC. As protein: CASSYGTANYGYTF.

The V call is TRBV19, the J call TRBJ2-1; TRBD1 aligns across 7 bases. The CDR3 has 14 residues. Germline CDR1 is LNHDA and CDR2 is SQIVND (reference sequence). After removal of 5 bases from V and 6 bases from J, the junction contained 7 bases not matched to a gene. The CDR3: CASSPTWTGNEQFF. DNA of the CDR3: TGTGCCAGTAGTCCGACTTGGACAGGCAATGAGCAGTTCTTC.

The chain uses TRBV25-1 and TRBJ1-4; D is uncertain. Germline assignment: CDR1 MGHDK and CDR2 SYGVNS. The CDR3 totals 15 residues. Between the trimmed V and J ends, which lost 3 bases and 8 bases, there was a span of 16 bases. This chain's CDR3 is CASSDPYHHREKLFF. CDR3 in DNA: TGTGCCAGCAGTGACCCCTACCACCATCGGGAAAAACTGTTTTTT.

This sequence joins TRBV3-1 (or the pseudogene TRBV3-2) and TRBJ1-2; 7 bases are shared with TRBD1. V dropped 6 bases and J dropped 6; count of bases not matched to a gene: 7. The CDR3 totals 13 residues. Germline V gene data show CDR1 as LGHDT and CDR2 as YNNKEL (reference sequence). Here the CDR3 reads CASSFDREDGYTF. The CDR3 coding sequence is TGTGCCAGCAGTTTCGACAGGGAGGATGGCTACACCTTC.

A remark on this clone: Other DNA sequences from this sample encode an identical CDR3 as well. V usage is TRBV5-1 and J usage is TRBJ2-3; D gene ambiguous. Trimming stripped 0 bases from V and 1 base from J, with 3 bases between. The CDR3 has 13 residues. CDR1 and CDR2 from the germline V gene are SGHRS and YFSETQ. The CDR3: CASSLAGTDTQYF. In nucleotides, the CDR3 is TGCGCCAGCAGCTTGGCAGGCACAGATACGCAGTATTTT.

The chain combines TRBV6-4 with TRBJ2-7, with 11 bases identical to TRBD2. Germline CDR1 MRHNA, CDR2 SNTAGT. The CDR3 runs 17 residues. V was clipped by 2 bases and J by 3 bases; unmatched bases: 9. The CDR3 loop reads CASSDGRLAGGFYEQYV. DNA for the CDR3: TGTGCCAGCAGTGACGGAAGGCTAGCGGGGGGTTTCTACGAGCAGTACGTC.

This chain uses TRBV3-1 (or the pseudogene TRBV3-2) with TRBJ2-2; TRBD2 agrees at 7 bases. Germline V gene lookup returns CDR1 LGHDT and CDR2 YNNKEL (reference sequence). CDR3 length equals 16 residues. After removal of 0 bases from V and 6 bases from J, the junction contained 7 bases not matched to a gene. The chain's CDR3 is CASSQDLGGYAGELFF. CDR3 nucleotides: TGTGCCAGCAGCCAAGACCTGGGGGGGTACGCCGGGGAGCTGTTTTTT.

This chain's CDR3 is CASSLIRGAGTEAFF. CDR3 coding DNA: TGTGCCAGCAGCTTGATCAGGGGGGCCGGGACTGAAGCTTTCTTT. The chain joins TRBV7-2 to TRBJ1-1, with TRBD1 matching 7 bases. The V gene's germline CDR1 is SGHTA and CDR2 FQGNSA. The CDR3 is 15 residues long. Trimming at V came to 3 bases and at J to 5 bases, leaving 9 bases not matched to a gene.

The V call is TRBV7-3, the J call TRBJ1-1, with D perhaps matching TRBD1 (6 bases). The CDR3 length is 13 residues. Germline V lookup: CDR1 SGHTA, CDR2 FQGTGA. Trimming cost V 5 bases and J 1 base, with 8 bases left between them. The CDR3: CASSTGQNTEAFF. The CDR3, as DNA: TGTGCCAGCAGCACGGGACAGAACACTGAAGCTTTCTTT.